These 9 T cell receptor beta chains came from one sample sequenced in a study of blood T cells in healthy people across ages. A second PCR, run for roughly 7 to 11 cycles, used a sample-barcoded 5' primer plus a J-beta primer mix. TCRdb reanalysed the 5' RACE reads using MiXCR and keeps one entry per CDR3 protein. Of fewer than 900,000 distinct CDR3 sequences listed, approximately 43% were seen once; the top ten hold 20% to 25%. The sequenced sample consisted of blood. The source of these receptors is a woman aged 60-75 years in good health.

This clonotype was observed a few times. V is TRBV2 and J is TRBJ2-3; possibly TRBD1 for D (6 bases). Germline V gene data show CDR1 as SNHLY and CDR2 as FYNNEI. The CDR3 sequence is 15 residues long. V was clipped by 5 bases and J by 1 base, with 13 bases between them. CDR3 nucleotides: TGTGCCAGCAGTAAGCTAGCAGGGGGCACAGATACGCAGTATTTT. Amino acid sequence: CASSKLAGGTDTQYF. Full variable domain (missing parts from reference TRBV2 and TRBJ2-3): EPEVTQTPSHQVTQMGQEVILRCVPISNHLYFYWYRQILGQKVEFLVSFYNNEISEKSEIFDDQFSVERPDGSNFTLKIRSTKLEDSAMYFCASSKLAGGTDTQYFGPGTRLTVL.

This clonotype came up a few times. The rearrangement links TRBV18 to TRBJ2-3; 7 positions agree with TRBD1. Germline CDR1 reads KGHSH; CDR2 reads LQKENI. V lost 5 bases and J lost 6; bases outside the gene matches: 2. This CDR3 spans 12 amino acids. The CDR3, as DNA: TGTGCCAGCTCAGGGGACAGCGATACGCAGTATTTT. Its protein is CASSGDSDTQYF.

The chain uses TRBV12-3 or TRBV12-4 and TRBJ2-7; weak D call: TRBD2 (5 bases). CDR3 size: 14 residues. Trimming cost V 1 base and J 0 bases, with 7 bases left between them. The CDR3: CASSLVRGSYEQYF. CDR3 coding DNA: TGTGCCAGCAGTTTAGTCCGGGGCTCCTACGAGCAGTACTTC.

Comments on this clonotype: A much larger clone differs by one base, so this may be a read error. The CDR3 region has the DNA TGTGCCAGCAGCCAGGGACCACACTCCTACAATGAGCAGTTCTTC. It specifies CASSQGPHSYNEQFF. The chain couples TRBV7-3 to TRBJ2-1, with D possibly called TRBD1 or TRBD2 (5 bases each). Looked up from germline, CDR1 is SGHTA and CDR2 is FQGTGA. V was pared by 5 bases and J by 0 bases, with 11 bases between. CDR3 length equals 15 residues. The full variable domain, in which reference TRBV7-3 and TRBJ2-1 provide the parts outside the CDR3, is GAGVSQTPSNKVTEKGKYVELRCDPISGHTALYWYRQSLGQGPEFLIYFQGTGAADDSGLPNDRFFAVRPEGSVSTLKIQRTERGDSAVYLCASSQGPHSYNEQFFGPGTRLTVL.

The J gene is TRBJ2-7, the V gene TRBV6-2 or TRBV6-3; D possibly uses TRBD1 or TRBD2 (6 bases each). V was pared by 6 bases and J by 2 bases, with 14 bases between. The germline V gene has CDR1 MNHEY and CDR2 SVGEGT. The CDR3 spans 14 residues. DNA of the CDR3: TGTGCCAGCAGGGGCGCGGGGACAACCTACGAGCAGTACTTC. Translating it yields CASRGAGTTYEQYF.

J is TRBJ1-5 and V is TRBV4-1, with no clear D. Trimming removed 0 bases at V and 2 bases at J, with 11 bases between. There are 16 residues in the CDR3. Germline loops: CDR1 MGHRA, CDR2 YSYEKL. The DNA of the CDR3 is TGCGCCAGCAGCCAAGAGAGCAGAATGGGCAATCAGCCCCAGCATTTT. It translates to CASSQESRMGNQPQHF.

The CDR3 nucleotides read TGTGCCAGCAGCCCAAATGGACAACTGAACACTGAAGCTTTCTTT. As protein: CASSPNGQLNTEAFF. The chain combines TRBV7-3 with TRBJ1-1, with D perhaps TRBD1 (5 bases). The CDR3 is 15 residues long. The germline gives CDR1 SGHTA, CDR2 FQGTGA. The ends were cut back, 5 bases at V and 0 bases at J, with 13 bases in the middle.

The chain combines TRBV20-1 with TRBJ1-1; D remains unclear. The ends were cut back, 0 bases at V and 5 bases at J, with 13 bases in the middle. Germline loops: CDR1 DFQATT, CDR2 SNEGSKA (reference sequence). The CDR3 loop spans 14 amino acids. CDR3 sequence (DNA): TGCAGTGCTAGAGAGCCGGGCCGGGGAACTGAAGCTTTCTTT. Protein product: CSAREPGRGTEAFF.

This clonotype was observed a handful of times. The genes are TRBV10-2 and TRBJ1-4; TRBD1 matches 7 bases. The CDR3 is made up of 13 amino acids. J was trimmed by 6 bases and V by 6 bases; bases with no gene match: 4. The germline gives CDR1 WSHSY, CDR2 SAAADI. The CDR3 coding sequence is TGCGCCAGCAGAAATACAGGGGATGAAAAACTGTTTTTT. This encodes CASRNTGDEKLFF.